These T cell receptor beta chains were read from a single sample in a study of blood T cell repertoires in COVID-19. Profiled with immunoSEQ multiplex PCR; TCRdb holds only in-frame clones, not every one. The sample lists under 55,000 clones, 79% seen once, with roughly 25% in the top ten. The specimen sequenced was peripheral blood. The origin of the receptors is a man between 65 and 85 years old with acute or convalescent COVID-19. Each CDR3 is given with its conserved first and last residue. A D gene is named only where the DNA matches it firmly. The size entry is marked missing in some rows and otherwise reads once, few, many or a size class.

CDR3 DNA: TGTGCCAGCAGCCTTTTTTTGGGCGAGGACTACTACGAGCAGTACTTC
CDR3 protein: CASSLFLGEDYYEQYF
J gene: TRBJ2-7
clone size: once
V gene: TRBV5-8
D gene: .

CDR3 DNA: TGTGCCAGCAGCGAGAACGACAGGGGGGACACCATATATTTT
CDR3 protein: CASSENDRGDTIYF
J gene: TRBJ1-3
clone size: .
V gene: TRBV9
D gene: TRBD1

CDR3 DNA: TGTGCCAGCAGAGACAGCGATAATCAGCCCCAGCATTTT
CDR3 protein: CASRDSDNQPQHF
J gene: TRBJ1-5
clone size: few
V gene: TRBV6-5
D gene: .

CDR3 DNA: TGTGCCAGTAGTATTAACAGGGGCCGGACTGAAGCTTTCTTT
CDR3 protein: CASSINRGRTEAFF
J gene: TRBJ1-1
clone size: .
V gene: TRBV19
D gene: TRBD1

CDR3 DNA: TGTGCCAGCAGTTCGAGAGCGGGATATGAGCAGTTCTTC
CDR3 protein: CASSSRAGYEQFF
J gene: TRBJ2-1
clone size: .
V gene: TRBV27
D gene: TRBD2

CDR3 DNA: TGCGCCAGCAGCTTGACTAGCGGTCCCTACAATGAGCAGTTCTTC
CDR3 protein: CASSLTSGPYNEQFF
J gene: TRBJ2-1
clone size: .
V gene: TRBV5-1
D gene: TRBD2

CDR3 DNA: TGTGCCAGCTCACCAATCACGGGACAGGTTTACGAGCAGTACTTC
CDR3 protein: CASSPITGQVYEQYF
J gene: TRBJ2-7
clone size: .
V gene: TRBV18
D gene: TRBD1

CDR3 DNA: TGTGCCAGCAGCTCGACAGGGAATAGGAATGAGCAGTTCTTC
CDR3 protein: CASSSTGNRNEQFF
J gene: TRBJ2-1
clone size: .
V gene: TRBV11-2
D gene: TRBD1

CDR3 DNA: TGCGCCAGCAGTGAGTCCGGGTCTGAGACCCAGTACTTC
CDR3 protein: CASSESGSETQYF
J gene: TRBJ2-5
clone size: .
V gene: TRBV10-1
D gene: .

CDR3 DNA: TGTGCCAGCAGGATCAGTTCTGGAAACACCATATATTTT
CDR3 protein: CASRISSGNTIYF
J gene: TRBJ1-3
clone size: few
V gene: TRBV7-2
D gene: .

CDR3 DNA: TGCAGCCTCGGACTTGAGCAGTTCTTC
CDR3 protein: CSLGLEQFF
J gene: TRBJ2-1
clone size: .
V gene: TRBV29-1
D gene: .

CDR3 DNA: TGTGCCAGCAGCCAATCCGTCCCAGGTCTTAGTGTCTATGGCTACACCTTC
CDR3 protein: CASSQSVPGLSVYGYTF
J gene: TRBJ1-2
clone size: few
V gene: TRBV16
D gene: .

CDR3 DNA: TGTGCCAGCAGTTACGGGACAGGGCGCTTCGGCTACACCTTC
CDR3 protein: CASSYGTGRFGYTF
J gene: TRBJ1-2
clone size: .
V gene: TRBV6-2/TRBV6-3
D gene: TRBD1

CDR3 DNA: TGTGCCAGCAGTTTACCAGGAATGACTATGGCCATTAGCAATCAGCCCCAGCATTTT
CDR3 protein: CASSLPGMTMAISNQPQHF
J gene: TRBJ1-5
clone size: .
V gene: TRBV28
D gene: .

CDR3 DNA: TGTGCCTGGACGGCGGATCTTGGAAACACCATATATTTT
CDR3 protein: CAWTADLGNTIYF
J gene: TRBJ1-3
clone size: .
V gene: TRBV30
D gene: .

CDR3 DNA: TGTGCCAGCAGCTTAGAACCTAGCGGGAGTTACGAGCAGTACTTC
CDR3 protein: CASSLEPSGSYEQYF
J gene: TRBJ2-7
clone size: .
V gene: TRBV11-3
D gene: TRBD2

CDR3 DNA: TGTGCCAGTACCGAAGGGACAGGGGGAAACACCATATATTTT
CDR3 protein: CASTEGTGGNTIYF
J gene: TRBJ1-3
clone size: few
V gene: TRBV19
D gene: TRBD1

CDR3 DNA: TGTGCCAGCAGTTCCTACAGGGACTCCTACGAGCAGTACTTC
CDR3 protein: CASSSYRDSYEQYF
J gene: TRBJ2-7
clone size: .
V gene: TRBV28
D gene: .

CDR3 DNA: TGTGCCAGCAGCTTGGCCGGGGGGTTTCATCAGCCCCAGCATTTT
CDR3 protein: CASSLAGGFHQPQHF
J gene: TRBJ1-5
clone size: many
V gene: TRBV5-6
D gene: .

CDR3 DNA: TGTGCCAGCAGCACTCTGGCGGGGGGATACACAGATACGCAGTATTTT
CDR3 protein: CASSTLAGGYTDTQYF
J gene: TRBJ2-3
clone size: .
V gene: TRBV11-2
D gene: TRBD2

CDR3 DNA: TGTGCCAGCGGGGGGAGATTTAGCACAGATACGCAGTATTTT
CDR3 protein: CASGGRFSTDTQYF
J gene: TRBJ2-3
clone size: .
V gene: TRBV6-5
D gene: .

CDR3 DNA: TGTGCCAGCAGTTACTCGACGAACGGGGGGTTGGATACGCAGTATTTT
CDR3 protein: CASSYSTNGGLDTQYF
J gene: TRBJ2-3
clone size: .
V gene: TRBV6-6
D gene: TRBD2

CDR3 DNA: TGTGCCAGCAGTCCTACCGTAAGGGGTTCACCCCTCCACTTT
CDR3 protein: CASSPTVRGSPLHF
J gene: TRBJ1-6
clone size: .
V gene: TRBV28
D gene: .

CDR3 DNA: TGTGCCAGCAGTGTGACAGGGGGAAGAAACACCATATATTTT
CDR3 protein: CASSVTGGRNTIYF
J gene: TRBJ1-3
clone size: .
V gene: TRBV5-8
D gene: TRBD1

CDR3 DNA: TGTGCCAGTAGTTCTCCAGGGGGCTCGTACGAGCAGTACTTC
CDR3 protein: CASSSPGGSYEQYF
J gene: TRBJ2-7
clone size: .
V gene: TRBV19
D gene: TRBD1

CDR3 DNA: TGTGCCAGCTCACCGGGACAAGGTGACGGCTACACCTTC
CDR3 protein: CASSPGQGDGYTF
J gene: TRBJ1-2
clone size: once
V gene: TRBV18
D gene: .

CDR3 DNA: TGTGCCAGTAGTCTCGTATCTAGCACAGATACGCAGTATTTT
CDR3 protein: CASSLVSSTDTQYF
J gene: TRBJ2-3
clone size: .
V gene: TRBV19
D gene: .

CDR3 DNA: TGCGCCAGCAGCCCGGACAGGGGGGAAGAGACCCAGTACTTC
CDR3 protein: CASSPDRGEETQYF
J gene: TRBJ2-5
clone size: .
V gene: TRBV5-1
D gene: TRBD1

CDR3 DNA: TGTGCCAGCAGCTCCCCGGGACAGGATAACTATGGCTACACCTTC
CDR3 protein: CASSSPGQDNYGYTF
J gene: TRBJ1-2
clone size: .
V gene: TRBV6-5
D gene: TRBD1

CDR3 DNA: TGTGCCAGCAGCTCTAATTGGGGGCGCAGAACAGATACGCAGTATTTT
CDR3 protein: CASSSNWGRRTDTQYF
J gene: TRBJ2-3
clone size: .
V gene: TRBV11-3
D gene: .

CDR3 DNA: TGTGCCAGCTCACCACGTATAGGGGGCGCAGAAGAGACCCAGTACTTC
CDR3 protein: CASSPRIGGAEETQYF
J gene: TRBJ2-5
clone size: .
V gene: TRBV18
D gene: TRBD1

CDR3 DNA: TGTGCCAGCAGTGTGAAGGGGAATCAGCCCCAGCATTTT
CDR3 protein: CASSVKGNQPQHF
J gene: TRBJ1-5
clone size: .
V gene: TRBV6-4
D gene: .